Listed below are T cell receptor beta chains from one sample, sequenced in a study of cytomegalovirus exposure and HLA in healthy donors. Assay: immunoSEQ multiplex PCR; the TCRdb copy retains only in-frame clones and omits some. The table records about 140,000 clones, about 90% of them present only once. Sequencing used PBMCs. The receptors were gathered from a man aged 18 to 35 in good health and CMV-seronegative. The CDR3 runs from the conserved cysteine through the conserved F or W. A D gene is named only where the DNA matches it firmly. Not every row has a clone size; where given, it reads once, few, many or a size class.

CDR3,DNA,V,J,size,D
CASNRDYSTGELFF,TGTGCCAGCAACCGGGACTATTCCACCGGGGAGCTGTTTTTT,TRBV9,TRBJ2-2,NA,TRBD2
CAWDAGTGTNQPQHF,TGTGCCTGGGACGCCGGGACAGGGACGAATCAGCCCCAGCATTTT,TRBV30,TRBJ1-5,NA,TRBD1
CAWNRVSYNEQFF,TGTGCCTGGAACAGGGTCTCCTACAATGAGCAGTTCTTC,TRBV30,TRBJ2-1,once,NA
CASSSGSLDEQFF,TGTGCCAGCAGCTCCGGGAGCCTTGATGAGCAGTTCTTC,TRBV11-3,TRBJ2-1,NA,NA
CASSPGLAENYEQYF,TGTGCCAGCAGCCCAGGACTAGCGGAAAACTACGAGCAGTACTTC,TRBV7-9,TRBJ2-7,NA,TRBD2
CAISESTDGHYNEQFF,TGTGCCATCAGTGAGTCGACAGACGGTCACTACAATGAGCAGTTCTTC,TRBV10-3,TRBJ2-1,NA,NA
CASSQVGTVETQYF,TGCGCCAGCAGCCAAGTAGGGACAGTAGAGACCCAGTACTTC,TRBV4-1,TRBJ2-5,once,TRBD1
CAWSSTVQYNEQFF,TGTGCCTGGAGTTCCACAGTACAATACAATGAGCAGTTCTTC,TRBV30,TRBJ2-1,NA,NA
CASRADSGEQYF,TGTGCCAGCAGAGCTGACAGTGGCGAGCAGTACTTC,TRBV2,TRBJ2-7,NA,NA
CASSLTSGNTGELFF,TGTGCCAGCAGCCTGACTAGCGGAAACACCGGGGAGCTGTTTTTT,TRBV28,TRBJ2-2,NA,TRBD2
CASSRTGAQETQYF,TGTGCCAGCTCACGGACAGGGGCCCAAGAGACCCAGTACTTC,TRBV18,TRBJ2-5,NA,TRBD1
CASRKRRESNQPQHF,TGTGCCAGCAGAAAACGCAGGGAAAGCAATCAGCCCCAGCATTTT,TRBV6-5,TRBJ1-5,NA,NA
CSAAGQGGYGYTF,TGCAGCGCTGCCGGACAGGGCGGCTATGGCTACACCTTC,TRBV29-1,TRBJ1-2,NA,TRBD1
CASREHRPVAEAFF,TGTGCCAGCAGAGAACACAGACCAGTAGCTGAAGCTTTCTTT,TRBV6-5,TRBJ1-1,NA,NA
CASSLAGITDTQYF,TGCGCCAGCAGCTTGGCGGGGATCACAGATACGCAGTATTTT,TRBV5-1,TRBJ2-3,NA,NA
CASSEAETGSYGYTF,TGTGCCAGCAGTGAAGCCGAGACAGGGTCATATGGCTACACCTTC,TRBV6-1,TRBJ1-2,NA,TRBD1
CASSLSPDVGRGAHRSTGELFF,TGTGCCAGCAGTTTATCGCCGGATGTGGGGCGGGGGGCGCACCGAAGCACCGGGGAGCTGTTTTTT,TRBV27,TRBJ2-2,NA,TRBD2
CASSLSTGSEKLFF,TGTGCCAGCAGTTTATCGACAGGGAGTGAAAAACTGTTTTTT,TRBV27,TRBJ1-4,NA,TRBD1